This record looks at one TCR beta chain sequence and its context. The sample comes from a study of blood T cell repertoires in COVID-19. Study overall: There were acute and convalescent COVID-19 samples, and they came from the United States, Italy and Spain. Nucleic acid was either cDNA or gDNA, and it came from T cells, B-cell-depleted T cells, or PBMCs.

Original processing methods: For nucleated cells, counts were estimated from reference gene primer amplification. The assay was immunoSEQ multiplex PCR, and TCRdb's table has in-frame clones only and misses some. V and J calls and clone size are those listed in that table; D and trimming were worked out from the DNA. The sample records more than 150,000 clones, roughly 85% being singletons. CDR3 length: 16 amino acids. J lost 1 base, V lost 5 bases, and 10 bases had no gene match. Germline CDR1 reads LNHDA; CDR2 reads SQIVND (reference sequence). Sequencing input: peripheral blood. V gene TRBV19 combines with J gene TRBJ1-1, with 7 positions matching TRBD1. The sequence was obtained from a woman between 65 and 79 years old with acute or convalescent COVID-19. The DNA for the CDR3 is TGTGCCAGTAGTGTACAGGGGATGCTTAGGAACACTGAAGCTTTCTTT. This encodes CASSVQGMLRNTEAFF.